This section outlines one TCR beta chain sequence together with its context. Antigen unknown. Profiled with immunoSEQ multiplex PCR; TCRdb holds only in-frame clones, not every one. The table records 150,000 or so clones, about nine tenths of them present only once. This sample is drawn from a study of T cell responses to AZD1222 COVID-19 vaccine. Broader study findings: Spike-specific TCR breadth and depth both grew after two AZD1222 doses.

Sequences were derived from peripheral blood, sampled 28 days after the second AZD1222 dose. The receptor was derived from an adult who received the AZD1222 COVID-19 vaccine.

CDR3 region: CASSWVNQPQHF. CDR3 DNA: TGTGCCAGCAGCTGGGTTAATCAGCCCCAGCATTTT. V usage is TRBV28 and J usage is TRBJ1-5; D is ambiguous. Between the trimmed V and J ends, which lost 6 bases and 4 bases, there was a span of 7 bases. The CDR3 totals 12 residues. The V gene's germline CDR1 is MDHEN and CDR2 SYDVKM.